This entry lists 7 T cell receptor beta chains sequenced from one sample in a study of blood T cell repertoires in COVID-19. Sequencing used immunoSEQ multiplex PCR; TCRdb keeps in-frame clones, though not all of them. The data contain fewer than 130,000 clones, around 79% of them singletons. The sequencing input was peripheral blood. Every receptor here comes from an older man with active or convalescent COVID-19.

This clone was seen more than once but under ten times. The chain carries TRBV3-1 (or the pseudogene TRBV3-2) and TRBJ2-1, with D maybe TRBD2 (5 bases). Germline loops: CDR1 LGHDT, CDR2 YNNKEL (reference sequence). The V gene lost 11 bases and the J gene lost 6 bases, with 17 bases spanning the gap. CDR3 length: 13 residues. DNA of the CDR3: TGTGCCGTCGGGGTCACCTTCCCCAATGAGCAGTTCTTC. Translation gives CAVGVTFPNEQFF.

This clone was seen a single time. The genes are TRBV5-6 and TRBJ2-5, with a possible D match to TRBD1 (7 bases). This CDR3 has 16 amino acids. Trimming took 4 bases from V and 3 from J, leaving 19 bases between them. Germline CDR1 reads SGHDT; CDR2 reads YYEEEE. DNA for the CDR3: TGTGCCAGCAGCCTCCTACAGGGGAGGTCAGAAGAGACCCAGTACTTC. It is translated as CASSLLQGRSEETQYF.

The rearrangement joins TRBV10-1 to TRBJ2-4; 7 nucleotides agree with TRBD2. The V gene's germline CDR1 is WNHNN and CDR2 SYGVQD (reference sequence). CDR3 length equals 14 residues. V shed 3 bases, J shed 4 bases, and the junction held 3 bases outside the gene matches. The chain's CDR3 is CASSDGEGKNIQYF. In nucleotides, the CDR3 is TGCGCCAGCAGTGACGGGGAGGGTAAAAACATTCAGTACTTC.

CDR3 sequence reads: CAISTGTGRRNTEAFF. Written as DNA, the CDR3 is TGTGCCATCAGCACCGGGACAGGGCGCCGAAACACTGAAGCTTTCTTT. The chain combines TRBV10-3 with TRBJ1-1, with 9 bases aligning to TRBD1. Germline loops: CDR1 ENHRY, CDR2 SYGVKD. This CDR3 is 16 amino acids long. V lost 6 bases and J lost 2; bases outside the gene matches: 10.

The gene calls are TRBV18 and TRBJ2-7; 10 bases line up with TRBD1. The CDR3 has 15 residues. Germline V gives CDR1 KGHSH, CDR2 LQKENI. The V gene end was trimmed by 4 bases and the J gene end by 3 bases; junction bases not matched to a gene: 6. In DNA form, the CDR3 reads TGTGCCAGCTCACTGGACAGGGGGGTGGGCTACGAGCAGTACTTC. It encodes CASSLDRGVGYEQYF.

The CDR3 loop is CASRWGQGPPNEQFF. The CDR3 nucleotides are TGTGCCAGCAGATGGGGACAGGGGCCGCCGAATGAGCAGTTCTTC. The rearrangement joins TRBV2 to TRBJ2-1; 10 positions match TRBD1. The length of the CDR3 is 15 residues. Unmatched junction bases numbered 9, after V lost 6 bases and J lost 7 bases. The germline V gene has CDR1 SNHLY and CDR2 FYNNEI.

This rearrangement joins TRBV27 to TRBJ2-1; 7 bases fit TRBD2. Germline V gene sequence: CDR1 MNHEY, CDR2 SMNVEV (reference sequence). The CDR3 contains 15 residues. Germline trimming cut 0 bases from V and 4 bases from J; bases unmatched to any gene: 3. As DNA, the CDR3 is TGTGCCAGCAGTTTATCGGGAGGGAGGTACAATGAGCAGTTCTTC. Amino acids: CASSLSGGRYNEQFF.